Within the sample, the clone carrying this T cell receptor beta chain is medium-sized. Its antigen is currently unknown. The CDR3 runs to 13 residues. Germline V gene sequence: CDR1 SQVTM, CDR2 ANQGSEA. The V end lost 4 bases, the J end lost 3 bases, and 12 bases lay between the germline ends. The data derive from a study of liver allograft versus peripheral blood T cells. On the study more broadly: Intrahepatic T cell receptor repertoires from transplanted livers were compared against repertoires in recipients' peripheral blood. Study-wide points: There were reportedly differences between T cell receptor repertoires inside liver allografts and those in peripheral blood.

A single record per CDR3 protein comes from TCRdb applying MiXCR to the reads. Of about 3,500 distinct CDR3 sequences in the sample, approximately 14% were seen once. This TCR was sampled from a human patient who had a liver transplant. Part of the T cells may come from the graft donor. V usage is TRBV29-1 and J usage is TRBJ2-5; D not certain. Here the CDR3 DNA reads TGCAGCGTTGGAGTTACTGGGAAAGAGACCCAGTACTTC. This codes for CSVGVTGKETQYF.